This section outlines one TCR beta chain sequence together with its context. This sample was taken from a study of human T cells and chemical hapten exposure. TCRdb recomputed calls from the RACE reads with MiXCR, one row per CDR3 protein. The repertoire includes about 120,000 distinct CDR3 sequences, 12% to 15% of them detected once, and around 0.99% sits in the top ten. Time point: patch test 1, 2 weeks after DPC sensitization. Treatment in this sample: therapeutic diphenylcyclopropenone sensitization with weekly scalp DPC. Germline V lookup: CDR1 KGHDR, CDR2 SFDVKD. This CDR3 is built from 18 residues. V was clipped by 4 bases and J by 2 bases, with 20 bases between them.

The TCR sequence derives from a man between 18 and 35 years old with alopecia areata. Some clones in this sample may be carry-over from other donors' samples. Sequenced material: whole blood, taken in connection with sensitization to the hapten diphenylcyclopropenone (DPC). The chain links TRBV24-1 to TRBJ1-5; tentatively, D is TRBD1 (6 bases). In DNA, the CDR3 is TGTGCCACCAGTGACCCTAGATACAGGGTGGAGGGCAATCAGCCCCAGCATTTT. Translating it yields CATSDPRYRVEGNQPQHF.